The entry below describes one T cell receptor (beta chain). Its matching antigen is unknown. Into CD45RA+ naive and CD45RA-negative memory subsets, the CD4+ cells were split. The table came from immunoSEQ multiplex PCR; TCRdb's copy has only in-frame clones and leaves some out. The sample includes about 2.4 million clones, over 85% of them seen just once. V lost 5 bases and J lost 6, with 21 bases in between. From germline, CDR1 is MNHEY and CDR2 SMNVEV (reference sequence). The CDR3 is 16 amino acids. The data belong to a study of shared clonotypes between healthy human individuals. Study conclusions and caveats: Roughly 5% of naive CD4 clonotypes were shared across four donors.

The specimen sequenced was naive CD4+ T cells from PBMCs. Subset of the sample: CD45RA+ positively selected. The V and J genes are TRBV27 and TRBJ2-3; D ambiguous. This TCR derives from a man aged 18 to 35 in good health. Some clones in this sample may be carry-over from other donors' samples. CDR3 region: CASSVRGSALRDTQYF. CDR3 coding DNA: TGTGCCAGCAGTGTCCGTGGAAGCGCCCTGAGGGATACGCAGTATTTT.